Listed below are T cell receptor beta chains from one sample, sequenced in a study of T cell changes during pregnancy in multiple sclerosis. TCRdb's table, derived via immunoSEQ multiplex PCR, lists solely in-frame clones and lacks some. This sample has about 75,000 clones; about 93% occur once, and the top ten carry around 0.45%. The sample here was CD4+ T cells from peripheral blood mononuclear cells, taken before pregnancy. Every receptor here comes from a female donor with multiple sclerosis, enrolled in a pregnancy study. Both conserved end residues are part of each CDR3. Each record gives: clone size, J gene, CDR3 length, V gene, D gene, CDR3 DNA, CDR3 protein. The D gene is left open where the match is weak. For some rows the clone size is stated as once, few or many, or as a class when expanded; others skip it.

abundance: -
j_gene: TRBJ2-6
len: 16
v_gene: TRBV14
d_gene: TRBD1
CDR3nt: TGTGCCAGCAGCCAATTACAGGGGGCTGGGGCCAACGTCCTGACTTTC
CDR3aa: CASSQLQGAGANVLTF

abundance: -
j_gene: TRBJ1-3
len: 13
v_gene: TRBV7-9
d_gene: -
CDR3nt: TGTGCCAGCACTAAGAGGGGGGGTAACACCATATATTTT
CDR3aa: CASTKRGGNTIYF

abundance: -
j_gene: TRBJ1-1
len: 17
v_gene: TRBV19
d_gene: TRBD1
CDR3nt: TGTGCCAGTAGTATTAAACAGGGGGCATTACTGAACACTGAAGCTTTCTTT
CDR3aa: CASSIKQGALLNTEAFF

abundance: -
j_gene: TRBJ2-7
len: 13
v_gene: TRBV6-1
d_gene: -
CDR3nt: TGTGCCAGCAACAAGGACAGAGACTACGAGCAGTACTTC
CDR3aa: CASNKDRDYEQYF

abundance: -
j_gene: TRBJ2-2
len: 15
v_gene: TRBV9
d_gene: -
CDR3nt: TGTGCCAGCAGCGTAGTTTCCGCGAACACCGGGGAGCTGTTTTTT
CDR3aa: CASSVVSANTGELFF

abundance: -
j_gene: TRBJ2-1
len: 11
v_gene: TRBV28
d_gene: -
CDR3nt: TGTGCCAGCAGTTCTTTCAATGAGCAGTTCTTC
CDR3aa: CASSSFNEQFF

abundance: -
j_gene: TRBJ1-2
len: 18
v_gene: TRBV15
d_gene: TRBD1
CDR3nt: TGTGCCACCAGCAGAGTAAGGAGACAGGGAACTTCCAACTATGGCTACACCTTC
CDR3aa: CATSRVRRQGTSNYGYTF

abundance: -
j_gene: TRBJ2-5
len: 18
v_gene: TRBV4-2
d_gene: TRBD2
CDR3nt: TGTGCCAGCAGCCAAGAGGAGGATAGCGGGAGGCGGGGGGAGACCCAGTACTTC
CDR3aa: CASSQEEDSGRRGETQYF

abundance: -
j_gene: TRBJ1-5
len: 15
v_gene: TRBV28
d_gene: TRBD1
CDR3nt: TGTGCCAGCAGGTCACCTACAGGGGTTGGCCAGCCCCAGCATTTT
CDR3aa: CASRSPTGVGQPQHF

abundance: -
j_gene: TRBJ2-1
len: 14
v_gene: TRBV28
d_gene: -
CDR3nt: TGTGCCAGCAGTTTCCGGGTGGCCTACAATGAGCAGTTCTTC
CDR3aa: CASSFRVAYNEQFF

abundance: -
j_gene: TRBJ1-4
len: 16
v_gene: TRBV18
d_gene: -
CDR3nt: TGTGCCAGCTCACCATTCCAAATAGCAACTAATGAAAAACTGTTTTTT
CDR3aa: CASSPFQIATNEKLFF

abundance: -
j_gene: TRBJ1-1
len: 14
v_gene: TRBV5-1
d_gene: -
CDR3nt: TGCGCCAGCATCACAACACCGGGGGGAACTGAAGCTTTCTTT
CDR3aa: CASITTPGGTEAFF

abundance: few
j_gene: TRBJ2-5
len: 15
v_gene: TRBV7-9
d_gene: -
CDR3nt: TGTGCCAGCAGCTTAGGTTTTATGGCCCAAGAGACCCAGTACTTC
CDR3aa: CASSLGFMAQETQYF

abundance: -
j_gene: TRBJ2-2
len: 16
v_gene: TRBV9
d_gene: TRBD2
CDR3nt: TGTGCCAGCAGCGTATCAAGCGGGGGGGCCTTCGGGGAGCTGTTTTTT
CDR3aa: CASSVSSGGAFGELFF

abundance: -
j_gene: TRBJ1-2
len: 16
v_gene: TRBV7-8
d_gene: TRBD1
CDR3nt: TGTGCCAGCAGCCCCAAAGGGCTACAGGGGACTTATGGCTACACCTTC
CDR3aa: CASSPKGLQGTYGYTF

abundance: -
j_gene: TRBJ1-3
len: 15
v_gene: TRBV5-1
d_gene: -
CDR3nt: TGCGCCAGCAGCTCGGGGGGCATCTCTGGAAACACCATATATTTT
CDR3aa: CASSSGGISGNTIYF

abundance: -
j_gene: TRBJ2-1
len: 14
v_gene: TRBV9
d_gene: TRBD2
CDR3nt: TGTGCCAGCAGACCTAGCGGGAGTCGCTATGAGCAGTTCTTC
CDR3aa: CASRPSGSRYEQFF

abundance: -
j_gene: TRBJ1-6
len: 16
v_gene: TRBV5-4
d_gene: TRBD1
CDR3nt: TGTGCCAGCAGCTCTGGTCCGGGACAGATTAATTCACCCCTCCACTTT
CDR3aa: CASSSGPGQINSPLHF

abundance: -
j_gene: TRBJ2-2
len: 14
v_gene: TRBV7-2
d_gene: -
CDR3nt: TGTGCCAGCAGTAAAGAGCACGTTCCCGGGGAGCTGTTTTTT
CDR3aa: CASSKEHVPGELFF

abundance: -
j_gene: TRBJ2-1
len: 18
v_gene: TRBV5-8
d_gene: -
CDR3nt: TGTGCCAGCAGCTTGGAGGTCTTTTTGGGAGCCTCCTACAATGAGCAGTTCTTC
CDR3aa: CASSLEVFLGASYNEQFF

abundance: once
j_gene: TRBJ1-1
len: 15
v_gene: TRBV19
d_gene: TRBD1
CDR3nt: TGTGCCAGTAGTCCCAGGACAGGGTATCGCACTGAAGCTTTCTTT
CDR3aa: CASSPRTGYRTEAFF

abundance: -
j_gene: TRBJ1-1
len: 15
v_gene: TRBV10-3
d_gene: TRBD1
CDR3nt: TGTGCCATCAGCGCCAACGACAGGGGTGGGACTGAAGCTTTCTTT
CDR3aa: CAISANDRGGTEAFF

abundance: -
j_gene: TRBJ2-5
len: 13
v_gene: TRBV5-1
d_gene: TRBD1
CDR3nt: TGCGCCAGCAGCTTCGACAGGGGAGAGACCCAGTACTTC
CDR3aa: CASSFDRGETQYF

abundance: -
j_gene: TRBJ2-2
len: 16
v_gene: TRBV7-8
d_gene: TRBD2
CDR3nt: TGTGCCAGCAGCTCCGGGAGGGTCGGCGACACCGGGGAGCTGTTTTTT
CDR3aa: CASSSGRVGDTGELFF

abundance: -
j_gene: TRBJ2-3
len: 15
v_gene: TRBV5-4
d_gene: TRBD2
CDR3nt: TGTGCCAGCAGCCTGGGACTAGCGGGACCAGATACGCAGTATTTT
CDR3aa: CASSLGLAGPDTQYF

abundance: -
j_gene: TRBJ1-1
len: 15
v_gene: TRBV10-3
d_gene: -
CDR3nt: TGTGCCATCGGTAGTTCCCGCGGGAGGGAGACTGAAGCTTTCTTT
CDR3aa: CAIGSSRGRETEAFF

abundance: -
j_gene: TRBJ1-6
len: 15
v_gene: TRBV2
d_gene: -
CDR3nt: TGTGCCAGCAGGGGATCGGCGGGCCATAATTCACCCCTCCACTTT
CDR3aa: CASRGSAGHNSPLHF

abundance: -
j_gene: TRBJ2-2
len: 16
v_gene: TRBV5-4
d_gene: TRBD2
CDR3nt: TGTGCCAGCAGCTTGATTCGGGGGGCGAACACCGGGGAGCTGTTTTTT
CDR3aa: CASSLIRGANTGELFF

abundance: -
j_gene: TRBJ1-5
len: 17
v_gene: TRBV18
d_gene: -
CDR3nt: TGTGCCAGCTCACTTTCCGGGACACCCTATAGCAATCAGCCCCAGCATTTT
CDR3aa: CASSLSGTPYSNQPQHF

abundance: -
j_gene: TRBJ2-1
len: 13
v_gene: TRBV6-5
d_gene: -
CDR3nt: TGTGCCAGCATTGCCAGGGAGGAACGAGGGCAGTTCTTC
CDR3aa: CASIAREERGQFF

abundance: -
j_gene: TRBJ1-2
len: 14
v_gene: TRBV6-1
d_gene: TRBD1
CDR3nt: TGTGCCAGCAGTGAAGCCACAGGGGGAAAAAGCTACACCTTC
CDR3aa: CASSEATGGKSYTF

abundance: -
j_gene: TRBJ1-1
len: 13
v_gene: TRBV6-4
d_gene: TRBD1
CDR3nt: TGTGCCAGCAGTGGGACAGGGTACACTGAAGCTTTCTTT
CDR3aa: CASSGTGYTEAFF

abundance: -
j_gene: TRBJ2-7
len: 14
v_gene: TRBV6-6
d_gene: -
CDR3nt: TGTGCCAGCAGCTTCGACAGGAGCTCCTACGAGCAGTACTTC
CDR3aa: CASSFDRSSYEQYF

abundance: -
j_gene: TRBJ2-5
len: 13
v_gene: TRBV9
d_gene: -
CDR3nt: TGTGCCAGCAGCGGCGGGCTCCAAGAGACCCAGTACTTC
CDR3aa: CASSGGLQETQYF

abundance: once
j_gene: TRBJ1-2
len: 15
v_gene: TRBV5-5
d_gene: TRBD1
CDR3nt: TGTGCCAGCAGCTTGATAGGACAGGGGAACTATGGCTACACCTTC
CDR3aa: CASSLIGQGNYGYTF

abundance: -
j_gene: TRBJ1-2
len: 15
v_gene: TRBV5-1
d_gene: TRBD1
CDR3nt: TGCGCCAGCAGCTTGGCGGGACAGGGACTCGGTGGCTACACCTTC
CDR3aa: CASSLAGQGLGGYTF

abundance: few
j_gene: TRBJ2-5
len: 16
v_gene: TRBV7-2
d_gene: -
CDR3nt: TGTGCCAGCAGCTTTAAGTCGGGGGGCATCGGGGAGACCCAGTACTTC
CDR3aa: CASSFKSGGIGETQYF

abundance: -
j_gene: TRBJ1-5
len: 16
v_gene: TRBV6-1
d_gene: -
CDR3nt: TGTGCCAGCAGTGAAGATGCCTGGGCAGGGAATCAGCCCCAGCATTTT
CDR3aa: CASSEDAWAGNQPQHF

abundance: -
j_gene: TRBJ2-7
len: 13
v_gene: TRBV19
d_gene: TRBD1
CDR3nt: TGTGCCAGTAGTAATTCAGGGGGCTACGAGCAGTACTTC
CDR3aa: CASSNSGGYEQYF

abundance: -
j_gene: TRBJ1-5
len: 14
v_gene: TRBV10-3
d_gene: -
CDR3nt: TGTGCCATCAGTGAAGGCAGGGGCAATCAGCCCCAGCATTTT
CDR3aa: CAISEGRGNQPQHF

abundance: -
j_gene: TRBJ1-1
len: 16
v_gene: TRBV18
d_gene: -
CDR3nt: TGTGCCAGCTCACCACGGGTCGGGACACTGAACACTGAAGCTTTCTTT
CDR3aa: CASSPRVGTLNTEAFF

abundance: once
j_gene: TRBJ1-1
len: 15
v_gene: TRBV5-1
d_gene: -
CDR3nt: TGCGCCAGCAGCCCGCGGGGTGCCAGGAACACTGAAGCTTTCTTT
CDR3aa: CASSPRGARNTEAFF